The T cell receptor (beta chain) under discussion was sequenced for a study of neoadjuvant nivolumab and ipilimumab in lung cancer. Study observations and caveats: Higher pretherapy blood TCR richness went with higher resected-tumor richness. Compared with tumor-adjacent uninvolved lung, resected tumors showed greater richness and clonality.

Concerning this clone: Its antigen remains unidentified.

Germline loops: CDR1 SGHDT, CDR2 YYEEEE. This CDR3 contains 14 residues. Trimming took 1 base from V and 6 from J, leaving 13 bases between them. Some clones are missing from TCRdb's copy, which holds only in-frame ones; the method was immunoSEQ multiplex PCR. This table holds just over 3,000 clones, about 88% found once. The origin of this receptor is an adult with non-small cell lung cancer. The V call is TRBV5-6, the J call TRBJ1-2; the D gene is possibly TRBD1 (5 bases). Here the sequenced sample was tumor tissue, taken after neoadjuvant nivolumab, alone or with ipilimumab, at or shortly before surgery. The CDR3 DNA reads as TGTGCCAGCAGCTTGCGGCCAGGGAGGAATGGCTACACCTTC. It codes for CASSLRPGRNGYTF.